These 18 T cell receptor beta chains were all obtained from the same sample, sequenced in a study of blood T cells in healthy people across ages. The second PCR ran roughly 7 to 12 cycles with a sample-barcoded 5' primer and J-beta primers. TCRdb used MiXCR to reprocess the 5' RACE reads, holding one entry per CDR3 protein. Among around 850,000 distinct CDR3 sequences listed, 30% to 45% were seen once. The sample taken for sequencing was blood. These receptors all come from a young man in good health.

The chain joins TRBV4-1 to TRBJ1-1; D perhaps matches TRBD1 (6 bases). The germline CDR1 and CDR2 sequences are MGHRA and YSYEKL. The CDR3 covers 15 residues. The V and J ends lost 0 bases and 6 bases respectively, with 14 bases between them. The DNA for the CDR3 is TGCGCCAGCAGCCAAGAACCAGGGGAGTACCCTGAAGCTTTCTTT. Amino acid sequence: CASSQEPGEYPEAFF.

This clonotype came up a few times. The J gene is TRBJ2-4, the V gene TRBV27, with 9 bases aligning to TRBD2. The J segment lost 1 base and the V segment lost 6 bases, leaving 10 bases of the junction unmatched. Germline-derived CDR1 and CDR2 are MNHEY and SMNVEV (reference sequence). This CDR3 contains 17 residues. The CDR3 sequence is CASRAKAGGVAKNIQYF. The CDR3 DNA reads TGTGCCAGCAGGGCAAAGGCGGGGGGGGTCGCCAAAAACATTCAGTACTTC.

There are a few counts of this clonotype. The rearrangement joins TRBV12-3 or TRBV12-4 to TRBJ2-5; 7 bases fit TRBD2. With 3 bases clipped from V and 11 bases from J, the junction kept 12 bases outside the gene matches. The CDR3 covers 14 residues. The CDR3 nucleotides read TGTGCCAGCAGTTTCGGGGGGAATTACAATGAGCAGTACTTC. Its translation is CASSFGGNYNEQYF.

The chain employs TRBV11-2 and TRBJ2-5; tentative D call: TRBD2 (6 bases). Germline V gene lookup returns CDR1 SGHAT and CDR2 FQNNGV. Trimming cost V 5 bases and J 11 bases, with 27 bases left between them. The CDR3 length is 16 residues. CDR3 DNA sequence: TGTGCCAGCAGCCTGAGGGGACTCAGCGGATCGGATGAGCAGTACTTC. Encoded protein: CASSLRGLSGSDEQYF.

The chain links TRBV18 to TRBJ1-2, with D possibly matching TRBD1 (6 bases). The CDR3 length is 15 residues. V shed 1 base and J shed 0 bases, with 9 bases lying between them. Germline values: CDR1 KGHSH, CDR2 LQKENI. In nucleotides, the CDR3 is TGTGCCAGCTCACCACAGGGGGTGACTAACTATGGCTACACCTTC. It specifies CASSPQGVTNYGYTF. Supplemented by reference TRBV18 and TRBJ1-2, the full variable domain reads NAGVMQNPRHLVRRRGQEARLRCSPMKGHSHVYWYRQLPEEGLKFMVYLQKENIIDESGMPKERFSAEFPKEGPSILRIQQVVRGDSAAYFCASSPQGVTNYGYTFGSGTRLTVV.

In its sample, this clonotype was seen many times. The chain joins TRBV7-2 to TRBJ2-1, with D unclear. The length of the CDR3 is 15 residues. Looked up from germline, CDR1 is SGHTA and CDR2 is FQGNSA. Deletions cut 3 bases from V and 8 bases from J, with 17 bases between. CDR3 nucleotide sequence: TGTGCCAGCAGCTTGTGGTCCGGTTTATTCGATGAGCAGTTCTTC. Encoded protein: CASSLWSGLFDEQFF.

This clonotype occurred a few times. The rearrangement links TRBV18 to TRBJ2-1, with D maybe TRBD1 (6 bases). Trimming took 7 bases from V and 7 from J, leaving 20 bases between them. The CDR3 totals 15 residues. Germline assignment: CDR1 KGHSH and CDR2 LQKENI. The CDR3 DNA sequence: TGTGCCAGCTTCCCCCTCACAGGGCGGGTGAATGAGCAGTTCTTC. This encodes CASFPLTGRVNEQFF. The full variable domain, completed using reference TRBV18 and TRBJ2-1, is NAGVMQNPRHLVRRRGQEARLRCSPMKGHSHVYWYRQLPEEGLKFMVYLQKENIIDESGMPKERFSAEFPKEGPSILRIQQVVRGDSAAYFCASFPLTGRVNEQFFGPGTRLTVL.

The V call is TRBV28, the J call TRBJ1-6; D possibly corresponds to TRBD1 (6 bases). Germline values: CDR1 MDHEN, CDR2 SYDVKM. The CDR3 covers 12 residues. Trimming took off 7 bases at V and 9 bases at J, with 10 bases between the two ends. The CDR3 nucleotides are TGTGCCAGCACCGCGGACAGTTCACCCCTCCACTTT. Translating gives CASTADSSPLHF.

This clonotype came up many times. DNA for the CDR3: TGTGCCAGCATTACAGGTTCCCAAGAGACCCAGTACTTC. The encoded protein is CASITGSQETQYF. This chain links TRBV7-9 with TRBJ2-5, with TRBD1 as a possible D gene (5 bases). Germline loops: CDR1 SEHNR, CDR2 FQNEAQ (reference sequence). The CDR3 runs to 13 residues. With 7 bases removed from V and 1 base from J, the gap between germline ends came to 10 bases. Based on the CDR3 plus reference TRBV7-9 and TRBJ2-5, the full variable domain is DTGVSQNPRHKITKRGQNVTFRCDPISEHNRLYWYRQTLGQGPEFLTYFQNEAQLEKSRLLSDRFSAERPKGSFSTLEIQRTEQGDSAMYLCASITGSQETQYFGPGTRLLVL.

In this sample, this clonotype turned up many times. This chain links TRBV7-2 with TRBJ2-3; D remains ambiguous. Germline V gene data show CDR1 as SGHTA and CDR2 as FQGNSA. This CDR3 contains 14 residues. V was clipped by 1 base and J by 3 bases, with 8 bases between them. The CDR3 DNA follows: TGTGCCAGCAGCTTAGGGCATCTAACAGATACGCAGTATTTT. It translates to CASSLGHLTDTQYF.

The rearrangement uses TRBV12-3 or TRBV12-4 and TRBJ2-1; either TRBD1 or TRBD2 may fit D (5 bases each). The CDR3 is 15 amino acids. With 5 bases removed from V and 10 bases from J, the gap between germline ends came to 21 bases. The CDR3 nucleotides read TGTGCCAGCAGTATGGGTTCAGGGAGCTCCTACGAGCAGTTCTTC. Translated, it gives CASSMGSGSSYEQFF.

The J gene is TRBJ1-4, the V gene TRBV12-3 or TRBV12-4; D is possibly TRBD1 (5 bases). The CDR3 is 14 residues long. Trimming shortened V by 6 bases and J by 5 bases, and 13 bases separated the two germline ends. CDR3 DNA sequence: TGTGCCAGCAGCCAGGGTGGAGGGAATGAAAAACTGTTTTTT. Protein: CASSQGGGNEKLFF.

The V and J genes are TRBV20-1 and TRBJ1-1; maybe TRBD1 (5 bases). Trimming left V 0 bases short and J 0 bases short, with 11 bases between. Germline CDR1 and CDR2: DFQATT and SNEGSKA (reference sequence). This CDR3 contains 15 residues. The CDR3 is CSARDRGHMNTEAFF. DNA of the CDR3: TGCAGTGCTAGAGATCGAGGACACATGAACACTGAAGCTTTCTTT.

V gene TRBV7-2 combines with J gene TRBJ2-3; 7 positions agree with TRBD2. The ends lost 3 bases at V and 2 bases at J; junction bases unmatched: 5. This CDR3 has 15 amino acids. Germline values: CDR1 SGHTA, CDR2 FQGNSA. The CDR3 nucleotides are TGTGCCAGCAGCTTGGGAGGGCCCACCACAGATACGCAGTATTTT. The encoded protein is CASSLGGPTTDTQYF.

This clonotype was seen at least ten times. The chain recombines TRBV6-2 or TRBV6-3 with TRBJ2-5; D possibly uses TRBD1 or TRBD2 (5 bases each). Germline CDR1 and CDR2: MNHEY and SVGEGT. Between the trimmed V and J ends, which lost 6 bases and 1 base, there was a span of 12 bases. This CDR3 spans 14 amino acids. Here the CDR3 reads CASSKGTIQETQYF. DNA for the CDR3: TGTGCCAGCAGCAAAGGGACGATCCAAGAGACCCAGTACTTC.

V is TRBV6-5 and J is TRBJ2-5, with 14 bases aligning to TRBD2. The J call may be faulty, since TRBJ2-7 better matches the DNA end. Germline V CDR1 and CDR2: MNHEY, SVGAGI. The CDR3 spans 16 residues. The CDR3 sequence is CASSRLAGGRSYEQYF. The CDR3 coding sequence is TGTGCCAGCAGTAGACTAGCGGGGGGGCGTTCCTACGAGCAGTACTTC.

In the case of this clonotype: An end of the junction differs from the germline gene, which may be a read error. V usage is TRBV12-3 or TRBV12-4 and J usage is TRBJ2-3, with 9 bases fitting TRBD1. This CDR3 has 17 residues. The CDR3 loop reads CVSGVGGQGSLADTQYF. The CDR3 DNA sequence: TGTGTCAGCGGCGTGGGTGGACAGGGGAGTCTGGCAGATACGCAGTATTTT.

Ten or more counts support this clonotype. This chain joins TRBV5-1 and TRBJ1-5; TRBD1 matches 7 bases. The CDR3 extends over 14 amino acids. J lost 3 bases, V lost 2 bases, and 2 bases had no gene match. Looked up from germline, CDR1 is SGHRS and CDR2 is YFSETQ. CDR3 nucleotides: TGCGCCAGCAGCTTCGGGACAGACAATCAGCCCCAGCATTTT. It encodes CASSFGTDNQPQHF.